The rows below give T cell receptor beta chains drawn from one sample of a study of human T cells and chemical hapten exposure. TCRdb reanalysed the RACE reads using MiXCR and keeps one entry per CDR3 protein. The sample lists 45,000 to 60,000 distinct CDR3 sequences, about a tenth occurring once. The material was whole blood, obtained in connection with sensitization to the hapten diphenylcyclopropenone (DPC). The receptor set was obtained from a woman aged 40 to 55 with alopecia areata. Some clones in this sample may be carry-over from other donors' samples. The CDR3 runs from the conserved cysteine through the conserved F or W. D genes are given only for firm matches. A clone size is listed for some rows: how often the clone was seen (once, few, many), or a class if it is expanded.

D: NA
J: TRBJ1-5
size: many
V: TRBV6-2/TRBV6-3
DNA: TGTGCCAGCTCCTCGGGGGTAAAGCCCCAGCATTTT
CDR3: CASSSGVKPQHF

D: NA
J: TRBJ1-1
size: few
V: TRBV12-3/TRBV12-4
DNA: TGTGCCAGCAGTCTACCGGGACTTCAAAGGACTGAAGCTTTCTTT
CDR3: CASSLPGLQRTEAFF

D: NA
J: TRBJ2-4
size: many
V: TRBV28
DNA: TGTGCCAGCTCTTTTGGGCGGGGTTCTCTAAACATTCAGTACTTC
CDR3: CASSFGRGSLNIQYF

D: NA
J: TRBJ1-5
size: many
V: TRBV18
DNA: TGTGCCAGCTCAGCGTACATCGGGACGGATATTAGCAATCAGCCCCAGCATTTT
CDR3: CASSAYIGTDISNQPQHF

D: NA
J: TRBJ2-5
size: NA
V: TRBV5-1
DNA: TGCGCCAGCAGCTCATCCACCTCGGGGCACCGAGTGGTAACCCAGTACTTC
CDR3: CASSSSTSGHRVVTQYF

D: NA
J: TRBJ1-1
size: NA
V: TRBV11-2
DNA: TGTGCCAGCAGCTTAGTCTGGGGTGAAGCTTTCTTT
CDR3: CASSLVWGEAFF

D: NA
J: TRBJ2-5
size: many
V: TRBV7-6
DNA: TGTGCCAGCAGCTTAGGCAGAGATCAAGAGACCCAGTACTTC
CDR3: CASSLGRDQETQYF

D: NA
J: TRBJ1-1
size: few
V: TRBV28
DNA: TGTGCCAGCAGTTTACAGGGGCGCCTCTCCCCAAACACTGAAGCTTTCTTT
CDR3: CASSLQGRLSPNTEAFF

D: TRBD2
J: TRBJ2-5
size: many
V: TRBV7-2
DNA: TGTGCCAGCAGAGGGGACCGTGGCGGGGGAGAGACCCAGTACTTC
CDR3: CASRGDRGGGETQYF

D: NA
J: TRBJ2-2
size: few
V: TRBV29-1
DNA: TGCAGCGTCGGCCACGTTCTGAACACCGGGGAGCTGTTTTTT
CDR3: CSVGHVLNTGELFF

D: NA
J: TRBJ1-1
size: few
V: TRBV6-2/TRBV6-3
DNA: TGTGCCAGCAGTTTGACAGAGAACACTGAAGCTTTCTTT
CDR3: CASSLTENTEAFF

D: NA
J: TRBJ1-2
size: NA
V: TRBV29-1
DNA: TGCAGCGTTGTACAGAACTATGGCTACACCTTC
CDR3: CSVVQNYGYTF

D: NA
J: TRBJ1-6
size: many
V: TRBV6-5
DNA: TGTGCCAGCTTGATAGAATATAGGTCCGGTTCACCCCTCCACTTT
CDR3: CASLIEYRSGSPLHF

D: TRBD1
J: TRBJ1-5
size: many
V: TRBV2
DNA: TGTGCCAGCAGCAGGACAGGGGGTAATAGTCAGCCCCAGCATTTT
CDR3: CASSRTGGNSQPQHF

D: NA
J: TRBJ2-2
size: NA
V: TRBV4-1
DNA: TGCGCCAGCAGCCGAATACAGGGAAACACCGGGGAGCTGTTTTTT
CDR3: CASSRIQGNTGELFF